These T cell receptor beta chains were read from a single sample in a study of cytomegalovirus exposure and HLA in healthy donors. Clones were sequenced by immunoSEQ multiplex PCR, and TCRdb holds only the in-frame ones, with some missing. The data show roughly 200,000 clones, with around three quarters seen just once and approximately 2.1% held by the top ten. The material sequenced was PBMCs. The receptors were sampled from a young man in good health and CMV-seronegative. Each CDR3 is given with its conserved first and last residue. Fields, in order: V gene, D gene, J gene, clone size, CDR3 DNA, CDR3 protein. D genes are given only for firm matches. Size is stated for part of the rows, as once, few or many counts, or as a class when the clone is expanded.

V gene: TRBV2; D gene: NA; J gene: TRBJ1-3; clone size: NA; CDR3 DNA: TGTGCCAGCATGATGGGGGGAGGAAACACCATATATTTT; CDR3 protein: CASMMGGGNTIYF
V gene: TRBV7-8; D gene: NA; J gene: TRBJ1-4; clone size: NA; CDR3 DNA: TGTGCCAGCAGCTTAATTCGGAATGAAAAACTGTTTTTT; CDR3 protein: CASSLIRNEKLFF
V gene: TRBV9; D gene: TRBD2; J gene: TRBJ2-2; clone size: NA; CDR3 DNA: TGTGCCAGCAGCTCAGGAGGGACTAGCGGGACGAACACCGGGGAGCTGTTTTTT; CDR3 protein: CASSSGGTSGTNTGELFF
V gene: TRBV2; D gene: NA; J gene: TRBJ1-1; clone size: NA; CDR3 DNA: TGTGCCAGCACGGTGAACACTGAAGCTTTCTTT; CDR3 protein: CASTVNTEAFF
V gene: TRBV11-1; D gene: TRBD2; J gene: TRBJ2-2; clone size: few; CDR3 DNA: TGTGCCAGCAGCTTAGATAGCGGGAGAAGCGGGGAGCTGTTTTTT; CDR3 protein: CASSLDSGRSGELFF
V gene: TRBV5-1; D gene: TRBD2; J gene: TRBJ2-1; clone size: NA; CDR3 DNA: TGCGCCAGCAGCTTGGAACTAGCGGGGAACCTACCGGGCAATGAGCAGTTCTTC; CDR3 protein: CASSLELAGNLPGNEQFF
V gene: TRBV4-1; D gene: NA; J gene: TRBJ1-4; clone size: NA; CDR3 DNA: TGCGCCAGCCGGGAGTCAACCGCAACTAATGAAAAACTGTTTTTT; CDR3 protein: CASRESTATNEKLFF
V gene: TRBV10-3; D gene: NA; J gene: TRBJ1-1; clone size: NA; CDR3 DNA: TGTGCCATCAGTGCATCGGGGGCTGAAGCTTTCTTT; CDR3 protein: CAISASGAEAFF
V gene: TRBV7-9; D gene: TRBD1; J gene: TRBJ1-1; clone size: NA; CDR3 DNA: TGTGCCAGCAGCCCAGGACAGGGGGACACTGAAGCTTTCTTT; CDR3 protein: CASSPGQGDTEAFF
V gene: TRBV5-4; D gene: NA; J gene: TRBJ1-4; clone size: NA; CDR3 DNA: TGTGCCAGCAGCTTGGGAGTGACTAATGAAAAACTGTTTTTT; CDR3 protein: CASSLGVTNEKLFF
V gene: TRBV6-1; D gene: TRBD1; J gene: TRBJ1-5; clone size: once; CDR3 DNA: TGTGCCAGCAGTGAGCCCCGGGACAGCTTTAGCAATCAGCCCCAGCATTTT; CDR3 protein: CASSEPRDSFSNQPQHF
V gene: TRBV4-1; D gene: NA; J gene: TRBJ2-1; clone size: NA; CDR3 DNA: TGCGCCAGCAGCTCCAGGAGACTGGCAGGGAAGAACAATGAGCAGTTCTTC; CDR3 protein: CASSSRRLAGKNNEQFF
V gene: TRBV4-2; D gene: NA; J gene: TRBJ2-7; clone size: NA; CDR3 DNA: TGTGCCAGCAGCTTCGAAACGGGACAAATCTACGAGCAGTACTTC; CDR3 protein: CASSFETGQIYEQYF
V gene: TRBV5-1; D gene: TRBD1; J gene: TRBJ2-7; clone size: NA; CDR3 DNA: TGCGCCAGCAAGGAGGACAGGGTCTACGAGCAGTACTTC; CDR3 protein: CASKEDRVYEQYF
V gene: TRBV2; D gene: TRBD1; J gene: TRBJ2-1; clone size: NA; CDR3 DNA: TGTGCCAGCAAAGTCAGGCAGGGGGTAGTATATGAGCAGTTCTTC; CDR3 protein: CASKVRQGVVYEQFF
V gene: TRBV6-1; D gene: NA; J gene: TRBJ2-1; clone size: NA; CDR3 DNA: TGTGCCGGGCAGTCGGGGACTTACTACGACGAGCAGTTCTTC; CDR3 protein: CAGQSGTYYDEQFF
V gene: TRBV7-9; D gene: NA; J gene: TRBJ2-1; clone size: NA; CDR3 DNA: TGTGCCAGCAGCTTAGACAAGGGAGACAATGAGCAGTTCTTC; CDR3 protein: CASSLDKGDNEQFF
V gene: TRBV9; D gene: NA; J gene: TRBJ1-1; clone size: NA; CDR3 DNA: TGTGCCAGCAGCGTAGAAAGCCAGGGGAACACTGAAGCTTTCTTT; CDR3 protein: CASSVESQGNTEAFF
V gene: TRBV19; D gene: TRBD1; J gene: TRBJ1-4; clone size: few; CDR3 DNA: TGTGCCAGTCTCGACCGGGACAGGGGACCAAAACTGTTTTTT; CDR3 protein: CASLDRDRGPKLFF
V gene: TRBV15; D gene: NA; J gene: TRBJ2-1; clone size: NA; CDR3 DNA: TGTGCCACCAGCAGAGATCCAGGGGCTACTCGGAATGAGCAGTTCTTC; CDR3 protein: CATSRDPGATRNEQFF
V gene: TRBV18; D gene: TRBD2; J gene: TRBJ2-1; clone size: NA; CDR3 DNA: TGTGCCAGCTCACCCCTAGCGGGGGAGTACAATGAGCAGTTCTTC; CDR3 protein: CASSPLAGEYNEQFF
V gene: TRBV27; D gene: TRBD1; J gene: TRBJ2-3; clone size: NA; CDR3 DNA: TGTGCCAGCACCTTATGGGGGCAGGGGGCATCAGGTACGCAGTATTTT; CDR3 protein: CASTLWGQGASGTQYF
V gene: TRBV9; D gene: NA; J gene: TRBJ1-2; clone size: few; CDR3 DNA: TGTGCCAGCAGCGTAGCAGGGGATAACTATGGCTACACCTTC; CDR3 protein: CASSVAGDNYGYTF